The T cell receptor beta chain described here comes from a study of OX40 agonist ivuxolimab in advanced cancers. General study points: Among some nonresponders, normalized T-cell clonal expansion was also low. The mean number of expanded clones was higher in CD8+ T cells than in CD4+. Expanded peripheral T-cell antigen specificity went undetermined.

CDR3 length: 12 residues. The germline V gene has CDR1 SGHKS and CDR2 YYEKEE (reference sequence). V was clipped by 5 bases and J by 6 bases, with 8 bases between them. With respect to this clone: What it binds is unknown.

Libraries were prepared by immunoSEQ multiplex PCR; TCRdb keeps only in-frame clonotypes and omits some of them. The sample lists about 73,000 clones; 85% were seen once. The chain carries TRBV5-5 and TRBJ2-2; D remains ambiguous. The TCR was taken from an adult with an advanced solid tumor such as melanoma, head and neck, liver or kidney cancer. Sequenced here: CD4+ or CD8+ T cells sorted from blood, sampled in a trial of the OX40 agonist ivuxolimab. CDR3 amino acids: CASRQIPGELFF. For the CDR3, the DNA is TGTGCCAGCAGACAGATCCCCGGGGAGCTGTTTTTT.